A selection of T cell receptor beta chains follows, all from one sample in a study of T cells in Graves' hyperthyroidism and ophthalmopathy. TCRdb analysed the multiplex PCR reads with MiXCR anew, one entry per CDR3 protein. The sample lists 750,000 to 900,000 distinct CDR3 sequences, about 38% occurring once. The sample taken for sequencing was blood. Receptors were obtained from a man between 18 and 29 years old with Graves' hyperthyroidism. Each CDR3 is given with its conserved first and last residue. The order of the fields is D gene, V gene, J gene, clone size, CDR3 DNA, CDR3 protein. The D gene is left open where the match is weak. Size is stated for part of the rows, as once, few or many counts, or as a class when the clone is expanded.

D: .
V: TRBV7-2
J: TRBJ2-7
size: few
DNA: TGTGCCAGCAGCTTAGGGCAGAACACCTACGAGCAGTACTTC
CDR3: CASSLGQNTYEQYF

D: .
V: TRBV2
J: TRBJ1-2
size: .
DNA: TGTGCCAGCAGGATCAGGGTCTGGGATTCTGGAAACACCTTC
CDR3: CASRIRVWDSGNTF

D: .
V: TRBV7-8
J: TRBJ1-2
size: .
DNA: TGTGCCAGCAGCTTAGTGAAGGGGGACTATGGCTACACCTTC
CDR3: CASSLVKGDYGYTF

D: .
V: TRBV5-1
J: TRBJ1-2
size: .
DNA: TGCGCCAGCAGCTTGGGGACAGAACCGGGCTACGCCTTC
CDR3: CASSLGTEPGYAF

D: .
V: TRBV7-2
J: TRBJ2-2
size: few
DNA: TGTGCCAGCAGCTCGGACTGGACCGGGGAGCTGTTTTTT
CDR3: CASSSDWTGELFF

D: .
V: TRBV10-3
J: TRBJ2-3
size: .
DNA: TGTGCCTGCCAAGACGCGAGCACAGATACGCAGTATTTT
CDR3: CACQDASTDTQYF

D: TRBD1
V: TRBV4-2
J: TRBJ2-7
size: .
DNA: TGTGCCGCCGGGGACAGCGCCTACGAGCAGTACTTC
CDR3: CAAGDSAYEQYF

D: .
V: TRBV6-1
J: TRBJ1-2
size: .
DNA: TGTGCCAGCAGCATTAGCGGCTACACCTTC
CDR3: CASSISGYTF

D: TRBD1
V: TRBV11-2
J: TRBJ2-7
size: .
DNA: TGTGCCAGCAGCTTAGATCCCGGGACAGGCTCCTACGAGCAGTACTTC
CDR3: CASSLDPGTGSYEQYF

D: .
V: TRBV4-3
J: TRBJ2-7
size: .
DNA: TGCGCCAGCAGCCAGGAACCGCAAGGCTACGAGCAGTACTTC
CDR3: CASSQEPQGYEQYF

D: .
V: TRBV20-1
J: TRBJ2-2
size: .
DNA: TGCAGTGCTGGACGACTTACCGGGGAGCTGTTTTTT
CDR3: CSAGRLTGELFF

D: .
V: TRBV7-2
J: TRBJ2-5
size: .
DNA: TGTGCCAGCAGCTCAGTCGCGGGATATGGAAACACCGGAGAGACCCAGTACTTC
CDR3: CASSSVAGYGNTGETQYF

D: .
V: TRBV20-1
J: TRBJ1-2
size: many
DNA: TGCAGTGCTGCCCCCAGGCTTTTTGCGTCCGGCTACACCTTC
CDR3: CSAAPRLFASGYTF

D: .
V: TRBV2
J: TRBJ2-5
size: many
DNA: TGTGCCAGCAGTTTAAAGACCCAGTACTTC
CDR3: CASSLKTQYF

D: .
V: TRBV29-1
J: TRBJ1-1
size: .
DNA: TGCAGCTTAAATAGGAAAGCTTTCTTT
CDR3: CSLNRKAFF

D: TRBD1
V: TRBV10-3
J: TRBJ2-7
size: .
DNA: TGTGCCAGCACCCCGGACAGGCTATTCTACGAGCAGTACTTC
CDR3: CASTPDRLFYEQYF